The clone carrying this TCR beta chain was seen more than once but under ten times. This record comes from a study of blood T cells in healthy people across ages. Using a J-beta primer mix together with a sample-barcoded 5' primer, a second PCR was run for roughly 6 to 12 cycles. TCRdb used MiXCR to reprocess the 5' RACE reads, holding one entry per CDR3 protein. The table shows around 1,500,000 distinct CDR3 sequences, with approximately 28% occurring only once. The TCR originated in a woman aged 30 to 39 in good health. Sequencing was performed on blood.

The CDR3 region is CASSEHGLTGGLSETDTQYF. Written as DNA, the CDR3 is TGTGCCAGCAGTGAACACGGACTAACGGGAGGGTTGAGCGAAACAGATACGCAGTATTTT. This chain links TRBV6-1 with TRBJ2-3; 8 positions agree with TRBD2. This CDR3 region has 20 residues. V lost 2 bases and J lost 3; bases outside the gene matches: 19. Germline V gene data show CDR1 as MNHNS and CDR2 as SASEGT.